This T cell receptor beta chain was found in a study of CD8 T cells in ankylosing spondylitis. General study findings and limits: Matched ankylosing spondylitis synovial fluid reportedly contained a significantly enriched population of disease-linked clones. A motif of eight or nine highly homologous TCR beta variants was seen as apparently characteristic of ankylosing spondylitis blood.

TCRdb ran MiXCR on the 5' RACE reads and lists one entry per CDR3 protein. This table has roughly 170,000 distinct CDR3 sequences, 9.5% to 10% appearing once. The sample holds many counts of this clonotype. Its specificity is not known. The CDR3 is 14 residues long. Germline V CDR1 and CDR2: SGHVS, FQNEAQ. The ends were cut back, 5 bases at V and 4 bases at J, with 15 bases in the middle. V and J are TRBV7-8 and TRBJ2-7; D ambiguous. The sequenced material came from blood, either unsorted or a sorted T cell fraction (not recorded which). This TCR was recovered from a female donor with ankylosing spondylitis or in good health (not recorded which). The CDR3 sequence is CASSPSRSLYEQYF. The CDR3 coding sequence is TGTGCCAGCAGCCCGTCCAGGAGCCTTTACGAGCAGTACTTC.